The rows below give T cell receptor beta chains drawn from one sample of a study of identical twins. TCRdb reanalysed the 5' RACE reads using MiXCR and keeps one entry per CDR3 protein. The repertoire includes under 350,000 distinct CDR3 sequences, nearly 9.5% of them detected once, and around 7.1% sits in the top ten. This sample also belongs to another study, concerning yellow fever vaccine responses in identical twins.

Source material: CD8+ T cells sorted from blood. All receptors come from a young woman in good health. The CDR3 runs from the conserved cysteine through the conserved F or W. Each record gives: V gene, clone size, CDR3 length, D gene, J gene, CDR3 DNA, CDR3 protein. D genes are given only for firm matches. For some rows the clone size is stated as once, few or many, or as a class when expanded; others skip it.

v_call: TRBV6-1
clone_size: .
cdr3_length: 15
d_call: TRBD2
j_call: TRBJ2-3
cdr3_nt: TGTGCCAGCACAGCACTAGCGGGGATCACAGATACGCAGTATTTT
cdr3_aa: CASTALAGITDTQYF

v_call: TRBV4-2
clone_size: many
cdr3_length: 16
d_call: .
j_call: TRBJ2-7
cdr3_nt: TGTGCCAGCAGCCAAGGGCAGAGGAGGGCCCTCTACGAGCAGTACTTC
cdr3_aa: CASSQGQRRALYEQYF

v_call: TRBV4-2
clone_size: few
cdr3_length: 15
d_call: .
j_call: TRBJ1-5
cdr3_nt: TGTGCCAGCAGCCAAGGAGTTTTCGGCAATCAGCCCCAGCATTTT
cdr3_aa: CASSQGVFGNQPQHF

v_call: TRBV7-8
clone_size: many
cdr3_length: 16
d_call: TRBD2
j_call: TRBJ2-1
cdr3_nt: TGTGCCAGCAGCTTATTGATCGCGGGGGGGCCGAATGAGCAGTTCTTC
cdr3_aa: CASSLLIAGGPNEQFF

v_call: TRBV3-1
clone_size: .
cdr3_length: 16
d_call: .
j_call: TRBJ2-3
cdr3_nt: TGTGCCAGCAGCCAAGAGGGGGGAGCCCCCACAGATACGCAGTATTTT
cdr3_aa: CASSQEGGAPTDTQYF

v_call: TRBV28
clone_size: .
cdr3_length: 13
d_call: .
j_call: TRBJ2-7
cdr3_nt: TGTGCCAGCAGAAATCGACCCGAGTCGAAGCAGTACTTC
cdr3_aa: CASRNRPESKQYF

v_call: TRBV6-4
clone_size: many
cdr3_length: 16
d_call: .
j_call: TRBJ2-1
cdr3_nt: TGTGCCAGCAACCCCCCGGGGGACAGTCCATACAATGAGCAGTTCTTC
cdr3_aa: CASNPPGDSPYNEQFF

v_call: TRBV5-1
clone_size: .
cdr3_length: 15
d_call: .
j_call: TRBJ2-3
cdr3_nt: TGCGCCAGCAGCTTGGGGAACAGGGGCACAGATACGCAGTATTTT
cdr3_aa: CASSLGNRGTDTQYF

v_call: TRBV13
clone_size: .
cdr3_length: 17
d_call: TRBD1
j_call: TRBJ2-7
cdr3_nt: TGTGCCAGCAGCTTAGCCGGGGAGGGACAGGGTTCCTACGAGCAGTACTTC
cdr3_aa: CASSLAGEGQGSYEQYF

v_call: TRBV4-3
clone_size: .
cdr3_length: 17
d_call: .
j_call: TRBJ2-1
cdr3_nt: TGCGCCAGCAGCCAAGGGGTCGTCGGGAGAGGGGACAATGAGCAGTTCTTC
cdr3_aa: CASSQGVVGRGDNEQFF

v_call: TRBV6-5
clone_size: .
cdr3_length: 16
d_call: .
j_call: TRBJ1-1
cdr3_nt: TGTGCCAGCAGTTACCTCCGGACTGAGATGAACACTGAAGCTTTCTTT
cdr3_aa: CASSYLRTEMNTEAFF

v_call: TRBV2
clone_size: few
cdr3_length: 14
d_call: .
j_call: TRBJ2-2
cdr3_nt: TGTGCCAGCAACTATGTTGGGGCCACCGGGGAGCTGTTTTTT
cdr3_aa: CASNYVGATGELFF

v_call: TRBV6-5
clone_size: many
cdr3_length: 14
d_call: .
j_call: TRBJ2-7
cdr3_nt: TGTGCCAGCAGCTACCGGGACACCGCCTACGAGCAGTACTTC
cdr3_aa: CASSYRDTAYEQYF

v_call: TRBV27
clone_size: .
cdr3_length: 13
d_call: .
j_call: TRBJ1-1
cdr3_nt: TGTGCCAGCAGTTTAGTTTGGTCGGCCGAAGCTTTCTTT
cdr3_aa: CASSLVWSAEAFF

v_call: TRBV4-2
clone_size: many
cdr3_length: 15
d_call: .
j_call: TRBJ2-7
cdr3_nt: TGTGCCAGCAGCTACTCCGGGACCGAGGCTCGGGAGCAGTACTTC
cdr3_aa: CASSYSGTEAREQYF

v_call: TRBV4-3
clone_size: .
cdr3_length: 18
d_call: TRBD1
j_call: TRBJ2-3
cdr3_nt: TGCGCCAGCAGCGGACGGGGACAGGGGGCCAGGGGCACAGATACGCAGTATTTT
cdr3_aa: CASSGRGQGARGTDTQYF

v_call: TRBV20-1
clone_size: many
cdr3_length: 14
d_call: TRBD2
j_call: TRBJ2-1
cdr3_nt: TGCAGTGCTAGGTCCGCGGGAGAATGGAATGAGCAGTTCTTC
cdr3_aa: CSARSAGEWNEQFF

v_call: TRBV7-9
clone_size: few
cdr3_length: 15
d_call: .
j_call: TRBJ1-2
cdr3_nt: TGTGCCAGCAGCTACCCGACCGGGACGGACTATGGCTACACCTTC
cdr3_aa: CASSYPTGTDYGYTF

v_call: TRBV7-3
clone_size: .
cdr3_length: 16
d_call: .
j_call: TRBJ2-2
cdr3_nt: TGTGCCAGCAGCTTAACGAAGTCTGCGAACACCGGGGAGCTGTTTTTT
cdr3_aa: CASSLTKSANTGELFF

v_call: TRBV18
clone_size: .
cdr3_length: 14
d_call: .
j_call: TRBJ2-7
cdr3_nt: TGTGCCAGCTCACCCTGGGGGACCACCTACGAGCAGTACTTC
cdr3_aa: CASSPWGTTYEQYF

v_call: TRBV6-5
clone_size: few
cdr3_length: 15
d_call: .
j_call: TRBJ2-2
cdr3_nt: TGTGCCAGCAGTTACGTTGGGGGGAACACCGGGGAGCTGTTTTTT
cdr3_aa: CASSYVGGNTGELFF

v_call: TRBV4-3
clone_size: .
cdr3_length: 16
d_call: .
j_call: TRBJ1-5
cdr3_nt: TGCGCCAGCAGCCAAGTATTAAGTTATAGCAATCAGCCCCAGCATTTT
cdr3_aa: CASSQVLSYSNQPQHF

v_call: TRBV27
clone_size: .
cdr3_length: 16
d_call: .
j_call: TRBJ1-1
cdr3_nt: TGTGCCAGCAGTGATGGGGCAGGCGTTTTGAACACTGAAGCTTTCTTT
cdr3_aa: CASSDGAGVLNTEAFF

v_call: TRBV20-1
clone_size: .
cdr3_length: 15
d_call: .
j_call: TRBJ1-1
cdr3_nt: TGCAGTGCTAGGAGTCAGTTTGATGAGTGGACTGAAGCTTTCTTT
cdr3_aa: CSARSQFDEWTEAFF

v_call: TRBV25-1
clone_size: many
cdr3_length: 13
d_call: .
j_call: TRBJ2-7
cdr3_nt: TGTGCCAGCAGTGTTAGCGGCTCCTACGAGCAGTACTTC
cdr3_aa: CASSVSGSYEQYF

v_call: TRBV20-1
clone_size: many
cdr3_length: 11
d_call: .
j_call: TRBJ2-5
cdr3_nt: TGCAGTGCCCCGGCGACTTGGTCCCAGTACTTC
cdr3_aa: CSAPATWSQYF

v_call: TRBV11-1
clone_size: .
cdr3_length: 20
d_call: TRBD2
j_call: TRBJ2-1
cdr3_nt: TGTGCCAGCAGCTTAGTCCCAGGGGGGACTAGCGGGGATTCCTACAATGAGCAGTTCTTC
cdr3_aa: CASSLVPGGTSGDSYNEQFF

v_call: TRBV7-9
clone_size: many
cdr3_length: 16
d_call: .
j_call: TRBJ2-7
cdr3_nt: TGTGCCAGCAGCCCACCCACCGGACGGAGCTCCTACGAGCAGTACTTC
cdr3_aa: CASSPPTGRSSYEQYF

v_call: TRBV7-9
clone_size: .
cdr3_length: 13
d_call: .
j_call: TRBJ1-1
cdr3_nt: TGTGCCAGCAGCTTGCCGGGTAGAACTGAAGCTTTCTTT
cdr3_aa: CASSLPGRTEAFF

v_call: TRBV12-5
clone_size: .
cdr3_length: 11
d_call: .
j_call: TRBJ2-1
cdr3_nt: TGTGCTAGTGGTTCGTCTAATGAGCAGTTCTTC
cdr3_aa: CASGSSNEQFF

v_call: TRBV7-9
clone_size: many
cdr3_length: 13
d_call: .
j_call: TRBJ1-1
cdr3_nt: TGTGCCAGCAGCTCGCTGGGGGACACTGAAGCTTTCTTT
cdr3_aa: CASSSLGDTEAFF

v_call: TRBV20-1
clone_size: many
cdr3_length: 17
d_call: TRBD2
j_call: TRBJ2-1
cdr3_nt: TGCAGTGCTAGAGATAGTTCCGGGACTAGCTTCTACAATGAGCAGTTCTTC
cdr3_aa: CSARDSSGTSFYNEQFF

v_call: TRBV19
clone_size: .
cdr3_length: 15
d_call: .
j_call: TRBJ1-5
cdr3_nt: TGTGCCAGTAGTATAGATCTAAGCGGGTATCAGCCCCAGCATTTT
cdr3_aa: CASSIDLSGYQPQHF

v_call: TRBV3-1
clone_size: few
cdr3_length: 16
d_call: .
j_call: TRBJ2-3
cdr3_nt: TGTGCCAGCAGCCCGCCCGGGACGGCCAGCACAGATACGCAGTATTTT
cdr3_aa: CASSPPGTASTDTQYF

v_call: TRBV4-3
clone_size: .
cdr3_length: 15
d_call: TRBD2
j_call: TRBJ2-7
cdr3_nt: TGCGCCAGCAGCCAAGGCCCGGGGGGTACCTACGAGCAGTACTTC
cdr3_aa: CASSQGPGGTYEQYF

v_call: TRBV5-1
clone_size: .
cdr3_length: 15
d_call: TRBD1
j_call: TRBJ2-2
cdr3_nt: TGCGCCAGCAGCTCGGACAGGGACAACACCGGGGAGCTGTTTTTT
cdr3_aa: CASSSDRDNTGELFF

v_call: TRBV28
clone_size: .
cdr3_length: 16
d_call: .
j_call: TRBJ2-5
cdr3_nt: TGTGCCAGCAGTCCGACCCTCTGGGGAGAGCAAGAGACCCAGTACTTC
cdr3_aa: CASSPTLWGEQETQYF

v_call: TRBV3-1
clone_size: .
cdr3_length: 15
d_call: TRBD1
j_call: TRBJ2-5
cdr3_nt: TGTGCCAGCAGCCATCGGACAGGGGCGTGGGAGACCCAGTACTTC
cdr3_aa: CASSHRTGAWETQYF

v_call: TRBV29-1
clone_size: few
cdr3_length: 14
d_call: TRBD1
j_call: TRBJ2-7
cdr3_nt: TGCAGCGTGTTCTCAGGACAGGGCGCCTACGAGCAGTACTTC
cdr3_aa: CSVFSGQGAYEQYF

v_call: TRBV29-1
clone_size: few
cdr3_length: 15
d_call: TRBD1
j_call: TRBJ2-2
cdr3_nt: TGCAGCGTTGAGTTAGGGGACAGAAACACCGGGGAGCTGTTTTTT
cdr3_aa: CSVELGDRNTGELFF

v_call: TRBV7-6
clone_size: .
cdr3_length: 16
d_call: .
j_call: TRBJ1-4
cdr3_nt: TGTGCCAGCAGCTTAGAACCGGGGCCCGAGAATGAAAAACTGTTTTTT
cdr3_aa: CASSLEPGPENEKLFF

v_call: TRBV7-9
clone_size: .
cdr3_length: 13
d_call: .
j_call: TRBJ1-5
cdr3_nt: TGTGCCAGCAGCTGGGACACCAATCAGCCCCAGCATTTT
cdr3_aa: CASSWDTNQPQHF

v_call: TRBV15
clone_size: few
cdr3_length: 16
d_call: TRBD1
j_call: TRBJ2-5
cdr3_nt: TGTGCCACCAGCGCAAACTCGGGACAGCCCCAAGAGACCCAGTACTTC
cdr3_aa: CATSANSGQPQETQYF

v_call: TRBV3-1
clone_size: many
cdr3_length: 12
d_call: .
j_call: TRBJ2-1
cdr3_nt: TGTGCCAGCAGCCAAACAGGTAATGAGCAGTTCTTC
cdr3_aa: CASSQTGNEQFF

v_call: TRBV19
clone_size: many
cdr3_length: 15
d_call: .
j_call: TRBJ2-1
cdr3_nt: TGTGCCAGTATTAGGACTCCTTTTTCCTACAATGAGCAGTTCTTC
cdr3_aa: CASIRTPFSYNEQFF

v_call: TRBV2
clone_size: many
cdr3_length: 15
d_call: TRBD2
j_call: TRBJ2-1
cdr3_nt: TGTGCCAGCAGTGAATTCGGCGGGGGGGGCAATGAGCAGTTCTTC
cdr3_aa: CASSEFGGGGNEQFF

v_call: TRBV23-1
clone_size: once
cdr3_length: 16
d_call: .
j_call: TRBJ2-7
cdr3_nt: TGCGCCAGCAGTCAATCCGGCGGGTGTTTCTGGCACGAGCAGTACTTC
cdr3_aa: CASSQSGGCFWHEQYF

v_call: TRBV20-1
clone_size: many
cdr3_length: 12
d_call: TRBD1
j_call: TRBJ1-1
cdr3_nt: TGCAGTGCGGGACAGGGTTTAGCTGAAGCTTTCTTT
cdr3_aa: CSAGQGLAEAFF

v_call: TRBV12-3/TRBV12-4
clone_size: many
cdr3_length: 15
d_call: TRBD1
j_call: TRBJ2-3
cdr3_nt: TGTGCCAGCAGTTTCGGACAGGGTCACACAGATACGCAGTATTTT
cdr3_aa: CASSFGQGHTDTQYF

v_call: TRBV4-2
clone_size: few
cdr3_length: 15
d_call: .
j_call: TRBJ2-7
cdr3_nt: TGTGCCAGCAGCCAAGTCACTAGCCTCTCCTACGAGCAGTACTTC
cdr3_aa: CASSQVTSLSYEQYF

v_call: TRBV7-3
clone_size: many
cdr3_length: 17
d_call: TRBD1
j_call: TRBJ2-1
cdr3_nt: TGTGCCAGCAGCTTAAGTCCGGCAGGGGGATCCTACAATGAGCAGTTCTTC
cdr3_aa: CASSLSPAGGSYNEQFF

v_call: TRBV12-3/TRBV12-4
clone_size: .
cdr3_length: 16
d_call: TRBD1
j_call: TRBJ2-4
cdr3_nt: TGTGCCAGCAGTTCCCGGGACAGGGGTCTCGAAAACATTCAGTACTTC
cdr3_aa: CASSSRDRGLENIQYF

v_call: TRBV6-1
clone_size: few
cdr3_length: 13
d_call: .
j_call: TRBJ1-5
cdr3_nt: TGTGCCAGCAGCCCTCATCTGAATCAGCCCCAGCATTTT
cdr3_aa: CASSPHLNQPQHF

v_call: TRBV10-3
clone_size: .
cdr3_length: 16
d_call: .
j_call: TRBJ2-7
cdr3_nt: TGTGCCATCAGTGAGATTATTAGTGACGGTCCCTACGAGCAGTACTTC
cdr3_aa: CAISEIISDGPYEQYF